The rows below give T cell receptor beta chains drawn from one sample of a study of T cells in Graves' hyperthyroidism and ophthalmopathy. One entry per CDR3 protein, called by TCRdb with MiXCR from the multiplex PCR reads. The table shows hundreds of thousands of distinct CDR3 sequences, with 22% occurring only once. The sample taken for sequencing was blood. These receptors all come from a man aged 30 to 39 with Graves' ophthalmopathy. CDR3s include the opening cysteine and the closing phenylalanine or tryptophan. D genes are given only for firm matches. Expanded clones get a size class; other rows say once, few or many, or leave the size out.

CASSLIDRNNEQFF	TGTGCCAGCTCCTTGATTGACAGGAACAATGAGCAGTTCTTC	.	.	TRBV12-3/TRBV12-4	TRBJ2-1	14
CATSDLRQGETQYF	TGTGCCACCAGTGATTTGCGACAGGGAGAGACCCAGTACTTC	TRBD1	.	TRBV24-1	TRBJ2-5	14
CASSPLGGSEQQYF	TGTGCCAGCAGCCCATTGGGGGGTAGCGAACAACAGTACTTC	.	few	TRBV14	TRBJ2-5	14
CASSYSRNTEAFF	TGTGCCAGCAGTTACTCCCGCAACACTGAAGCTTTCTTT	.	many	TRBV6-5	TRBJ1-1	13
CASTRDYKAGELFF	TGTGCCAGCACCCGGGACTACAAGGCCGGGGAGCTGTTTTTT	TRBD2	many	TRBV2	TRBJ2-2	14
CASSDAGRGPGYTF	TGTGCCAGCAGCGACGCGGGGAGGGGGCCTGGCTACACCTTC	TRBD1	few	TRBV2	TRBJ1-2	14
CATSDRQGETQYF	TGTGCCACCAGTGACAGACAGGGTGAGACCCAGTACTTC	TRBD1	few	TRBV24-1	TRBJ2-5	13
CASSEVVGNTGELFF	TGTGCCAGCAGTGAGGTCGTTGGTAACACCGGGGAGCTGTTTTTT	.	few	TRBV2	TRBJ2-2	15
CASSLLAGASYEQYF	TGTGCCAGCAGCCTACTAGCGGGAGCCTCCTACGAGCAGTACTTC	TRBD2	many	TRBV11-3	TRBJ2-7	15
CSVSLGVPPKETQYF	TGCAGCGTCTCTCTGGGAGTCCCCCCAAAAGAGACCCAGTACTTC	.	.	TRBV29-1	TRBJ2-5	15
CASSEDGYGYTF	TGTGCCAGCAGCGAGGACGGCTATGGCTACACCTTC	.	few	TRBV7-9	TRBJ1-2	12
CASSAPVVQKQAFF	TGTGCCAGCAGTGCCCCTGTTGTACAGAAACAAGCTTTCTTT	.	few	TRBV6-1	TRBJ1-1	14
CASSLAPSGSSGTDTQYF	TGCGCCAGCAGCTTGGCTCCTAGCGGGTCCTCGGGCACAGATACGCAGTATTTT	TRBD2	.	TRBV5-1	TRBJ2-3	18
CASIWGHPIETQYF	TGTGCCAGCATTTGGGGACACCCGATAGAGACCCAGTACTTC	.	few	TRBV11-1	TRBJ2-5	14
CASSSGTGFQPQHF	TGTGCCAGCAGCTCCGGGACAGGGTTTCAGCCCCAGCATTTT	TRBD1	many	TRBV11-2	TRBJ1-5	14
CASKVRGRNYEQYF	TGTGCCAGCAAAGTCAGGGGGCGAAACTACGAGCAGTACTTC	TRBD1	.	TRBV2	TRBJ2-7	14
CASSTRTGSTDTQYF	TGTGCCAGCAGTACGAGGACAGGTAGCACAGATACGCAGTATTTT	TRBD1	many	TRBV28	TRBJ2-3	15